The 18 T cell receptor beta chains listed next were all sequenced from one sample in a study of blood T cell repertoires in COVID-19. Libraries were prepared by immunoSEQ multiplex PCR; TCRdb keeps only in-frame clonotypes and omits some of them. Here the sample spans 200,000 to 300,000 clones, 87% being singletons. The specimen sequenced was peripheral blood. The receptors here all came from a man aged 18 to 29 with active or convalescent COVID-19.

CDR3 DNA: TGTGCCAGCAGCCAAGCCCCAAGACTAGAGTATGAGCAGTTCTTC. Translating gives CASSQAPRLEYEQFF. The V gene is TRBV14, the J gene TRBJ2-1; maybe TRBD2 (6 bases). In germline, CDR1 is SGHDN, CDR2 FVKESK. Trimming stripped 1 base from V and 8 bases from J, with 15 bases between. CDR3 length equals 15 residues. The full variable domain, its missing parts supplied by reference TRBV14 and TRBJ2-1, is EAGVTQFPSHSVIEKGQTVTLRCDPISGHDNLYWYRRVMGKEIKFLLHFVKESKQDESGMPNNRFLAERTGGTYSTLKVQPAELEDSGVYFCASSQAPRLEYEQFFGPGTRLTVL.

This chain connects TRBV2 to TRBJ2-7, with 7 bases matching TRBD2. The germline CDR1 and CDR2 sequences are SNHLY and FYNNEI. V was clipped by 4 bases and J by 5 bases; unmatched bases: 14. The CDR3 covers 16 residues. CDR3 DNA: TGTGCCAGCAGTGTGAAGCGGGATGTGCGTCGCGACGAGCAGTACTTC. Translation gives CASSVKRDVRRDEQYF.

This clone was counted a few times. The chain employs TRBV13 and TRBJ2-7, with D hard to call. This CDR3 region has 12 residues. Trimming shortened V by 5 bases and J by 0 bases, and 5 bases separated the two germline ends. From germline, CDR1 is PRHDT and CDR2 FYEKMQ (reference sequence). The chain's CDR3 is CASSRGSYEQYF. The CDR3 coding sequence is TGTGCCAGCAGCCGCGGCTCCTACGAGCAGTACTTC.

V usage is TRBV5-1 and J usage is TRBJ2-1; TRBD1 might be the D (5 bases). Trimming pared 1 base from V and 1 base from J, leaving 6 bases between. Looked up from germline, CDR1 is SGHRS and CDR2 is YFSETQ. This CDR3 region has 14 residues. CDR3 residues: CASSLRQSYNEQFF. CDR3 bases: TGCGCCAGCAGCTTGCGACAGTCCTACAATGAGCAGTTCTTC.

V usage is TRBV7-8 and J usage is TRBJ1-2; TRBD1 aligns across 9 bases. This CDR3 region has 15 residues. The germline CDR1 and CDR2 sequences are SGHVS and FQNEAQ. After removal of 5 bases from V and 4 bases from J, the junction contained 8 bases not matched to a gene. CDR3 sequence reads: CASSLGTGRGYGYTF. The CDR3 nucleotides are TGTGCCAGCAGCCTGGGGACAGGGAGGGGCTATGGCTACACCTTC.

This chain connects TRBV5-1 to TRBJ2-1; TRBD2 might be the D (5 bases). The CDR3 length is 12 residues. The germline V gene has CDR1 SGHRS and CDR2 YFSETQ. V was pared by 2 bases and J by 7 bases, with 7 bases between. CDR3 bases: TGCGCCAGCAGCTTACTAGTTAATGAGCAGTTCTTC. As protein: CASSLLVNEQFF.

CDR3 bases: TGTGCCAGCAGCAAAGTTCGGCTAGCGGGGGATGAGCAGTTCTTC. The encoded protein is CASSKVRLAGDEQFF. The genes are TRBV21-1 and TRBJ2-1; TRBD2 was called by the table and not checked on the DNA. TRBV21-1 is recorded as a pseudogene. The CDR3 sequence is 15 residues long.

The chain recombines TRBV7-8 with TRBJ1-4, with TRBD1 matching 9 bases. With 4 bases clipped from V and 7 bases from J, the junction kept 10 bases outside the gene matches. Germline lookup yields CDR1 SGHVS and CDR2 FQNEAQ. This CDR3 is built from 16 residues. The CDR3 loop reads CASSYGTGIRGEKLFF. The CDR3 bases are TGTGCCAGCAGCTACGGGACAGGGATTCGCGGTGAAAAACTGTTTTTT.

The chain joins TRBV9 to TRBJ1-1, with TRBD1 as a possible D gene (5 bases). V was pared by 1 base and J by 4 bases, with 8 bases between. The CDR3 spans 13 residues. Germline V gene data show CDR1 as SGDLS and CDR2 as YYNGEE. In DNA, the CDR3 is TGTGCCAGCAGCGTAAGGGGAGGCACTGAAGCTTTCTTT. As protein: CASSVRGGTEAFF.

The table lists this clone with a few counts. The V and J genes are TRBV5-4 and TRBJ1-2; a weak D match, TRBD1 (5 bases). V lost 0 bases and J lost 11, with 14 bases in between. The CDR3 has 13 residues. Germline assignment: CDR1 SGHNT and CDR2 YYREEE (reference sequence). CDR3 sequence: CASSLDRRRGYTF. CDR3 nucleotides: TGTGCCAGCAGCTTGGACAGGCGACGAGGATACACCTTC.

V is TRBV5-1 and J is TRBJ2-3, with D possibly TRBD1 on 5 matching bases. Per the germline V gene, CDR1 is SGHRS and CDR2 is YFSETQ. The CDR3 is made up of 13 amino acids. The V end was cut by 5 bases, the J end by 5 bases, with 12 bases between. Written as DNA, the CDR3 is TGCGCCAGCAGAGGGGCTAGTCAAGATACGCAGTATTTT. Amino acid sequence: CASRGASQDTQYF.

For the CDR3, the DNA is TGTGCCAGCAGTGAAGGGGTCAGGGGGCTAAACTCTGGAAACACCATATATTTT. Protein: CASSEGVRGLNSGNTIYF. The rearrangement joins TRBV6-1 to TRBJ1-3, with TRBD1 matching 8 bases. Germline CDR1 MNHNS, CDR2 SASEGT. The CDR3 contains 18 residues. V lost 1 base and J lost 0; bases outside the gene matches: 8.

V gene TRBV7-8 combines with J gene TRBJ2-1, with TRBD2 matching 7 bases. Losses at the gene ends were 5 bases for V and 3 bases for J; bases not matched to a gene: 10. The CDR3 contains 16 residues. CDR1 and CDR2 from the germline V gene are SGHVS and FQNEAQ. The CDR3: CASSLGRRGFYNEQFF. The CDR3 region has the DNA TGTGCCAGCAGCCTCGGGAGGAGGGGTTTCTACAATGAGCAGTTCTTC.

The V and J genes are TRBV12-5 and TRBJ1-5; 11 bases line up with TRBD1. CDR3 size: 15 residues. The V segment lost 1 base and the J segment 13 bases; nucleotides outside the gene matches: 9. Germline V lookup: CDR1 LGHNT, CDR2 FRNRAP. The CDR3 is CASGLAGTGGSRQHF. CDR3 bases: TGTGCTAGTGGTTTGGCCGGGACAGGGGGATCGAGACAGCATTTT.

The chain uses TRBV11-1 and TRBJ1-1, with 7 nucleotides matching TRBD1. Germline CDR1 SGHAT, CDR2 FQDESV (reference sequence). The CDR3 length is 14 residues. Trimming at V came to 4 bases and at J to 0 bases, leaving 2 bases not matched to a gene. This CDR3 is CASSSGQMNTEAFF. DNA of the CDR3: TGTGCCAGCAGCTCGGGACAGATGAACACTGAAGCTTTCTTT.

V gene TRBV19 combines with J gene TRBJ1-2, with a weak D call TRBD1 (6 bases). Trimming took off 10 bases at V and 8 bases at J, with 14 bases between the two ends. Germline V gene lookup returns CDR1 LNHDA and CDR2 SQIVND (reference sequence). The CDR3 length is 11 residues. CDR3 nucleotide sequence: TGTGCCACGGAAAACAGGGTCGGCTACACCTTC. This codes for CATENRVGYTF.

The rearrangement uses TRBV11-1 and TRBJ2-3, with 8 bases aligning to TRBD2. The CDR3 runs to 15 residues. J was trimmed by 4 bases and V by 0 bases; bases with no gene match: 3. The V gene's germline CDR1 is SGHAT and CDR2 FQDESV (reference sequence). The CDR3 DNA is TGTGCCAGCAGCTTAGCAGCGGGAGTTGCAGATACGCAGTATTTT. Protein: CASSLAAGVADTQYF.

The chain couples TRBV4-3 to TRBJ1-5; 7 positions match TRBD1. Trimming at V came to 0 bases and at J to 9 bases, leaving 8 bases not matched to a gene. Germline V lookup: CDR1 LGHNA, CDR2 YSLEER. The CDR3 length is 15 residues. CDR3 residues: CASSQDWTGYRPQHF. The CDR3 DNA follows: TGCGCCAGCAGCCAAGATTGGACAGGATATAGGCCCCAGCATTTT.